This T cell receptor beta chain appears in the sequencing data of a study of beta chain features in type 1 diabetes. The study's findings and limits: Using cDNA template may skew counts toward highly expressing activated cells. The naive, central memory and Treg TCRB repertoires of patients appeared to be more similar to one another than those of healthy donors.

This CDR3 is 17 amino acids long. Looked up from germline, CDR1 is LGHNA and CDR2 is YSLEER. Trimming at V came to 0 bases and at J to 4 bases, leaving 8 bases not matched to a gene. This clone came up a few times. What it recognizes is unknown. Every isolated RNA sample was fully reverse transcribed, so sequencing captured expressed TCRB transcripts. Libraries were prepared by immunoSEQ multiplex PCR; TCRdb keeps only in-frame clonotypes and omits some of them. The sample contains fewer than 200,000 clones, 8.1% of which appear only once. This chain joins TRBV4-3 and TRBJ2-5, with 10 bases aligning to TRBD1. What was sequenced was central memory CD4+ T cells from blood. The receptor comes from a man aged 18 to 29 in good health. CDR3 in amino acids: CASSQDLPGQGRETQYF. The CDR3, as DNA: TGCGCCAGCAGCCAAGATCTTCCGGGACAGGGGCGAGAGACCCAGTACTTC.